The sequence of this T cell receptor beta chain was determined in a study of cytomegalovirus exposure and HLA in healthy donors. For the study at large: An analysis done earlier identified more than 100 million unique TCR beta sequences from around 180 million T cells.

Regarding this clone: Its target is not known.

The PCR contained 60 Vbeta and 13 Jbeta primers. Profiling relied on immunoSEQ multiplex PCR, and the TCRdb table lists in-frame clones only, not all of them. The sample's table shows 95,000 to 150,000 clones. Study conclusions and caveats: The study put 150 to 200 TCR beta chains on its list as cytomegalovirus-associated. For most TCR beta V segments, an earlier analysis put the productive rate at about 90% or about 30% of the time.

CDR3 length: 14 residues. CDR1 SGHAT and CDR2 FQNNGV come from the germline V gene. With 5 bases clipped from V and 7 bases from J, the junction kept 7 bases outside the gene matches. The receptor's source is a man aged 25 to 45 in good health and CMV-seronegative. The sequencing sample was made of PBMCs. This chain joins TRBV11-2 and TRBJ1-1; 10 positions agree with TRBD1. This CDR3 is CASSKRTGGDEAFF. CDR3 bases: TGTGCCAGCAGCAAGCGGACAGGGGGGGATGAAGCTTTCTTT.